Below are 24 T cell receptor beta chains sequenced from a single sample in a study of CD8 T cells in Susac syndrome. Roughly 0.45 to 1 ug RNA was reverse transcribed with random hexamers. TCRdb processed the immunoSEQ multiplex PCR reads anew with MiXCR; each CDR3 protein has one entry. Of about 130,000 distinct CDR3 sequences detected, around 91% appear once; the ten largest clones hold about 0.23%. What was sequenced was CD8+ T cells from PBMCs. These receptors all stem from a human donor with multiple sclerosis.

This chain uses TRBV6-9 with TRBJ2-1; D not resolved. Trimming took 6 bases from V and 8 from J, leaving 14 bases between them. CDR3 length: 13 amino acids. Germline CDR1 and CDR2: MNHGY and SVAAGI. The CDR3 DNA sequence: TGTGCCAGCAGGCCAGTAATCATCCATGAGCAGTTCTTC. It encodes CASRPVIIHEQFF.

This chain connects TRBV27 to TRBJ1-5; D gene uncertain. V shed 3 bases and J shed 3 bases, with 3 bases lying between them. This CDR3 has 12 residues. Germline CDR1 reads MNHEY; CDR2 reads SMNVEV (reference sequence). The DNA for the CDR3 is TGTGCCAGCAGTTTTACCAATCAGCCCCAGCATTTT. The encoded protein is CASSFTNQPQHF.

This clonotype has only a few counts. The chain combines TRBV12-3 or TRBV12-4 with TRBJ1-1, with D unclear. The CDR3 has 13 amino acids. Trimming took 1 base from V and 5 from J, leaving 8 bases between them. The CDR3 DNA reads as TGTGCCAGCAGTTTAGGCAGGTTGACTGAAGCTTTCTTT. This gives the protein CASSLGRLTEAFF.

The rearrangement links TRBV7-8 to TRBJ2-5, with D possibly matching TRBD2 (6 bases). The CDR3 has 15 residues. V lost 5 bases, J lost 4 bases, and 17 bases lay in between. Looked up from germline, CDR1 is SGHVS and CDR2 is FQNEAQ. In DNA, the CDR3 is TGTGCCAGCAGCACCCTTCGGGAGACTTTAGAGACCCAGTACTTC. Amino acid sequence: CASSTLRETLETQYF.

The chain couples TRBV3-1 to TRBJ2-2, with TRBD2 matching over 12 bases. CDR3 length: 16 amino acids. Germline CDR1 LGHDT, CDR2 YNNKEL (reference sequence). The V and J ends lost 3 bases and 3 bases, in that order; junction bases with no gene match: 2. Written as DNA, the CDR3 is TGTGCCAGCAGCCAGGGACTAGCGGGCCACACCGGGGAGCTGTTTTTT. Translating gives CASSQGLAGHTGELFF.

This clonotype is a singleton in its sample. The genes are TRBV3-1 and TRBJ2-3, with TRBD2 matching over 9 bases. V was pared by 2 bases and J by 6 bases, with 15 bases of the junction left unmatched. This CDR3 has 18 amino acids. Germline V gene sequence: CDR1 LGHDT, CDR2 YNNKEL (reference sequence). The CDR3 sequence is CASSQWTVELAGGDTQYF. The DNA for the CDR3 is TGTGCCAGCAGCCAATGGACCGTCGAGTTGGCGGGAGGGGATACGCAGTATTTT.

J is TRBJ2-7 and V is TRBV29-1, with D unresolved. Germline assignment: CDR1 SQVTM and CDR2 ANQGSEA. The CDR3 covers 11 residues. V lost 7 bases and J lost 9, with 16 bases in between. CDR3 DNA: TGCAGCGCCCTCAATGAGTCCGGGCAGTACTTC. Its translation is CSALNESGQYF.

The chain uses TRBV6-1 and TRBJ2-7; tentative D call: TRBD1 (6 bases). The CDR3 totals 16 residues. The V and J ends lost 6 bases and 7 bases respectively, with 25 bases between them. Germline values: CDR1 MNHNS, CDR2 SASEGT. The CDR3 is CASSSDGAGARGEQYF. The CDR3 nucleotides read TGTGCCAGCAGCTCAGATGGGGCGGGTGCCAGGGGAGAGCAGTACTTC.

The V gene is TRBV7-6, the J gene TRBJ1-4, with D possibly being TRBD1 (5 bases). Germline V gives CDR1 SGHVS, CDR2 FNYEAQ. The CDR3 has 15 residues. V was shortened by 5 bases and J by 7 bases, with 17 bases between the two germline ends. CDR3 nucleotides: TGTGCCAGCAGCACGCCGGGACCGGCGGGTGAAAAACTGTTTTTT. This encodes CASSTPGPAGEKLFF.

This chain joins TRBV12-5 and TRBJ2-2; D unclear. CDR3 length: 12 amino acids. Per germline, CDR1 LGHNT and CDR2 FRNRAP. Trimming pared 8 bases from V and 5 bases from J, leaving 9 bases between. The CDR3 protein is CASQSMTGELFF. CDR3 coding DNA: TGTGCTAGTCAGAGCATGACCGGGGAGCTGTTTTTT.

The J gene is TRBJ2-5, the V gene TRBV5-6; D is uncertain. This CDR3 has 14 amino acids. Germline values: CDR1 SGHDT, CDR2 YYEEEE. The ends were cut back, 0 bases at V and 0 bases at J, with 6 bases in the middle. The CDR3 loop reads CASSLEGNQETQYF. Written as DNA, the CDR3 is TGTGCCAGCAGCTTGGAGGGTAACCAAGAGACCCAGTACTTC.

A single count supports this clonotype. The V and J genes are TRBV6-5 and TRBJ1-1; TRBD1 matches 9 bases. Losses at the gene ends were 8 bases for V and 5 bases for J; bases not matched to a gene: 9. Germline V gives CDR1 MNHEY, CDR2 SVGAGI. This CDR3 has 14 residues. The CDR3 DNA reads TGTGCCAGCGGGTCGGACAGGGGATTGACTGAAGCTTTCTTT. It translates to CASGSDRGLTEAFF.

The V gene is TRBV6-2 or TRBV6-3, the J gene TRBJ2-3; 11 bases are a match to TRBD2. Unmatched junction bases numbered 4, after V lost 2 bases and J lost 0 bases. CDR1 and CDR2 (germline): MNHEY, SVGEGT. This CDR3 is 17 amino acids long. CDR3 loop: CASSYRTSGFSTDTQYF. DNA for the CDR3: TGTGCCAGCAGTTACCGGACTAGCGGGTTTAGCACAGATACGCAGTATTTT.

This clonotype has just one count. The chain links TRBV12-3 or TRBV12-4 to TRBJ2-5; D is ambiguous. The CDR3 sequence is 14 residues long. Trimming took off 6 bases at V and 5 bases at J, with 16 bases between the two ends. The CDR3 DNA reads as TGTGCCAGCAGCCACCACGCCAACGGGGAGACCCAGTACTTC. Translating gives CASSHHANGETQYF.

The chain employs TRBV30 and TRBJ1-1; D gene unclear. Germline CDR1 reads GTSNPN; CDR2 reads SVGIG (reference sequence). The length of the CDR3 is 15 residues. V shed 0 bases and J shed 3 bases, with 14 bases lying between them. The CDR3 DNA reads TGTGCCTGGAGTGTATCCACGATGGGAGACACTGAAGCTTTCTTT. As protein: CAWSVSTMGDTEAFF.

The V and J genes are TRBV9 and TRBJ1-3; 7 nucleotides agree with TRBD1. V lost 2 bases, J lost 8 bases, and 10 bases stayed unmatched. The CDR3 loop spans 15 amino acids. Germline-derived CDR1 and CDR2 are SGDLS and YYNGEE. The CDR3 DNA sequence: TGTGCCAGCAGCGTTGGACTGACAGGGATAGACACCATATATTTT. Its translation is CASSVGLTGIDTIYF.

The rearrangement joins TRBV19 to TRBJ2-1; a weak D match, TRBD2 (6 bases). Germline V lookup: CDR1 LNHDA, CDR2 SQIVND (reference sequence). V shed 5 bases and J shed 6 bases, with 14 bases lying between them. CDR3 length: 14 residues. CDR3 coding DNA: TGTGCCAGTAGTCCCGGAGGGCCAGGCAATGAGCAGTTCTTC. It is translated as CASSPGGPGNEQFF.

The rearrangement links TRBV6-5 to TRBJ2-7; tentatively, D is TRBD2 (5 bases). The CDR3 extends over 15 amino acids. The V gene lost 6 bases and the J gene lost 5 bases, with 20 bases spanning the gap. Germline values: CDR1 MNHEY, CDR2 SVGAGI. CDR3 region: CASSQGLGSFDEQYF. CDR3 sequence (DNA): TGTGCCAGCAGCCAAGGACTGGGATCGTTCGACGAGCAGTACTTC.

The chain recombines TRBV12-3 or TRBV12-4 with TRBJ2-7, with a possible D match to TRBD2 (7 bases). The CDR3 has 14 amino acids. Trimming pared 5 bases from V and 5 bases from J, leaving 16 bases between. The DNA of the CDR3 is TGTGCCAGCAGTGGACTAGGGGGTTTTAACGAGCAGTACTTC. Translated: CASSGLGGFNEQYF.

The rearrangement links TRBV4-1 to TRBJ2-2; TRBD2 aligns across 7 bases. Germline lookup yields CDR1 MGHRA and CDR2 YSYEKL. V was clipped by 4 bases and J by 7 bases; unmatched bases: 9. This CDR3 has 15 residues. The CDR3, as DNA: TGCGCCAGCAGCCGAGGGACTACCCAGGGCGGGGAGCTGTTTTTT. This translates into CASSRGTTQGGELFF.

The chain joins TRBV23-1 to TRBJ2-1, with 12 bases aligning to TRBD1. TRBV23-1 is given ORF status, its function remaining uncertain. The CDR3 totals 21 residues. V dropped 7 bases and J dropped 3; count of bases not matched to a gene: 22. The DNA for the CDR3 is TGCGCCAGCACATCAATCAATATTGGGACAGGGGGCTCCGGATGCTACAATGAGCAGTTCTTC. Translating it yields CASTSINIGTGGSGCYNEQFF.

The CDR3 bases are TGCAGCGTAATAACCCAGGGACTAGCGGTGGGAGATGAGCAGTTCTTC. Translated, it gives CSVITQGLAVGDEQFF. The J gene is TRBJ2-1, the V gene TRBV29-1; 11 positions agree with TRBD2. V gave up 6 bases and J gave up 8 bases; unmatched junction bases: 15. The CDR3 sequence is 16 residues long. The germline V gene has CDR1 SQVTM and CDR2 ANQGSEA.

The V call is TRBV7-9, the J call TRBJ1-2; D is unresolved. Trimming shortened V by 3 bases and J by 8 bases, and 10 bases separated the two germline ends. Per germline, CDR1 SEHNR and CDR2 FQNEAQ (reference sequence). The length of the CDR3 is 12 residues. CDR3 bases: TGTGCCAGCAGCTTGGGCCCGGGGGGCTACACCTTC. Encoded protein: CASSLGPGGYTF. Full variable domain (remainder filled in from reference TRBV7-9 and TRBJ1-2): DTGVSQNPRHKITKRGQNVTFRCDPISEHNRLYWYRQTLGQGPEFLTYFQNEAQLEKSRLLSDRFSAERPKGSFSTLEIQRTEQGDSAMYLCASSLGPGGYTFGSGTRLTVV.

The rearrangement links TRBV9 to TRBJ1-1; TRBD1 might be the D (6 bases). In germline, CDR1 is SGDLS, CDR2 YYNGEE. Trimming pared 4 bases from V and 6 bases from J, leaving 13 bases between. This CDR3 has 13 amino acids. The CDR3 DNA is TGTGCCAGCAGCCCGCGACAGGTCGCTGAAGCTTTCTTT. Its translation: CASSPRQVAEAFF.